This is a list of T cell receptor beta chains from one sample in a study of blood T cell repertoires in COVID-19. Assay: immunoSEQ multiplex PCR; the TCRdb copy retains only in-frame clones and omits some. Of 55,000 to 70,000 clones in the sample, roughly 79% were seen once. The sample was peripheral blood. These receptors were collected from a human donor in a cohort sampled during active COVID-19. CDR3s include the opening cysteine and the closing phenylalanine or tryptophan. The D gene is left open where the match is weak.

D gene: NA
J gene: TRBJ2-7
V gene: TRBV5-8
CDR3 protein: CASSSSGRGSYEQYF

D gene: NA
J gene: TRBJ1-5
V gene: TRBV6-5
CDR3 protein: CASSYSSGQPQHF

D gene: TRBD1
J gene: TRBJ1-1
V gene: TRBV11-2
CDR3 protein: CASSATGTGETEAFF

D gene: NA
J gene: TRBJ2-7
V gene: TRBV3-1/TRBV3-2
CDR3 protein: CASSQSGLYEQYF

D gene: NA
J gene: TRBJ2-7
V gene: TRBV27
CDR3 protein: CASGVWGGSYEQYF

D gene: NA
J gene: TRBJ2-1
V gene: TRBV2
CDR3 protein: CASTQGPLGNEQFF

D gene: NA
J gene: TRBJ1-6
V gene: TRBV18
CDR3 protein: CASSPARTGSSYNSPLHF

D gene: NA
J gene: TRBJ1-4
V gene: TRBV7-9
CDR3 protein: CASSLGGGNEKLFF

D gene: NA
J gene: TRBJ1-2
V gene: TRBV6-5
CDR3 protein: CASSYSRRELNGYTF

D gene: TRBD1
J gene: TRBJ2-7
V gene: TRBV28
CDR3 protein: CANGTAYEQYF

D gene: NA
J gene: TRBJ1-1
V gene: TRBV7-9
CDR3 protein: CASSLRGGMNTEAFF

D gene: NA
J gene: TRBJ1-6
V gene: TRBV27
CDR3 protein: CASKGGGGSPLHF

D gene: TRBD2
J gene: TRBJ2-1
V gene: TRBV4-2
CDR3 protein: CASSLQTSGGAGLFF